Below are 14 T cell receptor beta chains sequenced from a single sample in a study of T cell responses to AZD1222 COVID-19 vaccine. Measured with immunoSEQ multiplex PCR; TCRdb has only the in-frame clones, and not every one. The top ten clones hold approximately 1.9% of a sample with about 180,000 clones, over 90% of them seen once. The source material was peripheral blood, sampled 28 days after the second AZD1222 dose. The receptors shown here come from an adult who received the AZD1222 COVID-19 vaccine.

V gene TRBV19 combines with J gene TRBJ2-7, with a weak D call TRBD1 (6 bases). Trimming removed 4 bases from V and 6 bases from J, with 16 bases in between. The CDR3 loop spans 14 amino acids. The germline V gene has CDR1 LNHDA and CDR2 SQIVND (reference sequence). For the CDR3, the DNA is TGTGCCAGTAGTAGCTTGTCAGGGGCGACCGAGCAGTACTTC. Protein product: CASSSLSGATEQYF.

This clone appeared once. The chain employs TRBV29-1 and TRBJ2-3; 13 nucleotides agree with TRBD2. The CDR3 is 15 amino acids. Germline V CDR1 and CDR2: SQVTM, ANQGSEA. V lost 6 bases, J lost 4 bases, and 7 bases stayed unmatched. The CDR3 DNA is TGCAGCGTCCACTTACTAGCGGGGGGGCCAGATACGCAGTATTTT. Residues: CSVHLLAGGPDTQYF.

This sequence joins TRBV9 and TRBJ1-1; TRBD1 matches 9 bases. Germline loops: CDR1 SGDLS, CDR2 YYNGEE. V lost 4 bases to trimming and J lost 0 bases; unmatched junction nucleotides: 7. The CDR3 runs 16 residues. CDR3 sequence (DNA): TGTGCCAGCAGCACCACAGGGGGCCCGATGAACACTGAAGCTTTCTTT. Its protein product is CASSTTGGPMNTEAFF.

This chain connects TRBV27 to TRBJ2-4; 7 positions agree with TRBD1. Germline CDR1 reads MNHEY; CDR2 reads SMNVEV (reference sequence). V shed 7 bases, J shed 8 bases, and the junction held 11 bases outside the gene matches. This CDR3 is 14 amino acids long. CDR3 nucleotides: TGTGCCAGCACCCGACAGGGCCCGTTCGACATTCAGTACTTC. Amino acid sequence: CASTRQGPFDIQYF.

The CDR3, as DNA: TGTGCCAGCAGTTACGCGAGGGGCACTGAAGCTTTCTTT. As protein: CASSYARGTEAFF. The chain employs TRBV6-6 and TRBJ1-1, with D tentatively TRBD1 (5 bases). This CDR3 has 13 residues. The V end lost 2 bases, the J end lost 4 bases, and 8 bases lay between the germline ends. CDR1 and CDR2 from the germline V gene are MNHNY and SVGAGI (reference sequence).

This sequence joins TRBV4-1 and TRBJ2-2, with D perhaps assigned TRBD1 or TRBD2 (5 bases each). From germline, CDR1 is MGHRA and CDR2 YSYEKL. Trimming removed 0 bases at V and 13 bases at J, with 18 bases between. CDR3 length: 15 residues. CDR3 DNA sequence: TGCGCCAGCAGCCAAGATCCGGGACCGAGTTGGTGGCTGTTTTTT. It specifies CASSQDPGPSWWLFF.

The rearrangement uses TRBV19 and TRBJ2-7; TRBD2 matches at 11 bases. This CDR3 has 15 residues. Looked up from germline, CDR1 is LNHDA and CDR2 is SQIVND (reference sequence). The J segment lost 4 bases and the V segment lost 5 bases, leaving 7 bases of the junction unmatched. The CDR3, as DNA: TGTGCCAGTAGTTTGACTAGCGGGGTATGGTACGAGCAGTACTTC. Translated, it gives CASSLTSGVWYEQYF.

This clone was found once. J is TRBJ1-5 and V is TRBV6-6; a possible D gene is TRBD1 (6 bases). The germline V and J ends were trimmed by 6 bases and 7 bases, with 16 bases remaining between them. CDR3 length equals 14 residues. Looked up from germline, CDR1 is MNHNY and CDR2 is SVGAGI (reference sequence). The CDR3 DNA is TGTGCCAGCAGACAGGGAGTTTTGGGACAGCCCCAGCATTTT. It specifies CASRQGVLGQPQHF.

This clone was detected once. The CDR3 region has the DNA TGTGCCAGCAGCTTAGATGGGCTACTTTCGGATGAGCAGTTCTTC. This sequence encodes CASSLDGLLSDEQFF. The genes are TRBV11-3 and TRBJ2-1; D not resolved. V was cut by 0 bases and J by 8 bases, with 14 bases left in between. The CDR3 is 15 amino acids. In germline, CDR1 is SGHNT, CDR2 YENEEA. Combining the CDR3 with reference TRBV11-3 and TRBJ2-1 gives the whole variable domain EAGVVQSPRYKIIEKKQPVAFWCNPISGHNTLYWYLQNLGQGPELLIRYENEEAVDDSQLPKDRFSAERLKGVDSTLKIQPAELGDSAVYLCASSLDGLLSDEQFFGPGTRLTVL.

The chain carries TRBV6-5 and TRBJ1-1, with D unresolved. The V gene lost 2 bases and the J gene lost 7 bases, with 8 bases spanning the gap. This CDR3 has 12 residues. CDR1 and CDR2 from the germline V gene are MNHEY and SVGAGI. The CDR3 region has the DNA TGTGCCAGCAGTTACCCCGGTGGTGAAGCTTTCTTT. It yields the protein CASSYPGGEAFF.

The V call is TRBV6-5, the J call TRBJ1-6; maybe TRBD1 (5 bases). The germline CDR1 and CDR2 sequences are MNHEY and SVGAGI. The CDR3 is made up of 15 amino acids. Trimming removed 0 bases at V and 7 bases at J, with 10 bases between. Here the CDR3 DNA reads TGTGCCAGCAGTTACTCGTCAGGGAGCAATTCACCCCTCCACTTT. It codes for CASSYSSGSNSPLHF.

The chain links TRBV10-3 to TRBJ2-3; D possibly corresponds to TRBD2 (6 bases). Deletions cut 10 bases from V and 6 bases from J, with 23 bases between. This CDR3 region has 15 residues. Germline assignment: CDR1 ENHRY and CDR2 SYGVKD. The CDR3 nucleotides read TGTGCCACCCAACCCCGACCTCTAGGAGGGGATACGCAGTATTTT. It specifies CATQPRPLGGDTQYF.

The J gene is TRBJ2-7, the V gene TRBV5-1; 7 nucleotides match TRBD1. The V segment lost 0 bases and the J segment 5 bases; nucleotides outside the gene matches: 5. The CDR3 has 14 amino acids. Germline lookup yields CDR1 SGHRS and CDR2 YFSETQ. In DNA form, the CDR3 reads TGCGCCAGCAGCTTGGGGACAACAGGGGACGAGCAGTACTTC. Its protein product is CASSLGTTGDEQYF.

The chain links TRBV5-1 to TRBJ2-5, with TRBD2 identical over 9 bases. This CDR3 contains 16 residues. V was pared by 2 bases and J by 2 bases, with 7 bases of the junction left unmatched. The germline CDR1 and CDR2 sequences are SGHRS and YFSETQ. The CDR3 reads CASSFTAGGGQETQYF. The DNA for the CDR3 is TGCGCCAGCAGCTTCACAGCGGGAGGCGGACAAGAGACCCAGTACTTC.